This T cell receptor (beta chain) appears in the sequencing data of a study of blood T cell repertoires in COVID-19. Here immunoSEQ multiplex PCR was the method, and the copy in TCRdb shows in-frame clones only, minus some. The sample carries about 430,000 clones, around nine tenths recorded once. Sequenced: PBMCs or T cells enriched from blood (not recorded which). This receptor was identified in a woman aged 25 to 45 with acute COVID-19.

The CDR3 region is CASTGTGERDAFF. CDR3 nucleotide sequence: TGTGCCAGCACCGGCACGGGGGAGAGAGACGCTTTCTTT. This rearrangement joins TRBV7-9 to TRBJ1-1; TRBD1 is a possible D gene (5 bases). The CDR3 is made up of 13 amino acids. V was trimmed by 7 bases and J by 11 bases, leaving 20 bases between them. CDR1 is SEHNR, CDR2 FQNEAQ, per germline (reference sequence). Complete variable domain (other parts from reference TRBV7-9 and TRBJ1-1): DTGVSQNPRHKITKRGQNVTFRCDPISEHNRLYWYRQTLGQGPEFLTYFQNEAQLEKSRLLSDRFSAERPKGSFSTLEIQRTEQGDSAMYLCASTGTGERDAFFGQGTRLTVV.